This passage covers 5 T cell receptor beta chains from one sample sequenced in a study of monozygotic twins with cystic fibrosis. Some clones are missing from TCRdb's copy, which holds only in-frame ones; the method was immunoSEQ multiplex PCR. The sample holds almost 20,000 clones, less than 95% seen once. Sequences were obtained from blood. Receptors were obtained from a girl aged 2 to 9 with cystic fibrosis.

CDR3 protein: CASSLALAGASTDTQYF. DNA for the CDR3: TGTGCCAGCAGCTTAGCGCTGGCTGGAGCTAGCACAGATACGCAGTATTTT. The rearrangement joins TRBV7-2 to TRBJ2-3; D uncertain. Germline values: CDR1 SGHTA, CDR2 FQGNSA. V was pared by 0 bases and J by 0 bases, with 13 bases between. The CDR3 loop spans 17 amino acids.

The rearrangement uses TRBV4-1 and TRBJ2-1; D remains ambiguous. V was trimmed by 0 bases and J by 0 bases, leaving 9 bases between them. The CDR3 sequence is 16 residues long. The germline CDR1 and CDR2 sequences are MGHRA and YSYEKL. In nucleotides, the CDR3 is TGCGCCAGCAGCCAAGAGCCCGATAGCTCCTACAATGAGCAGTTCTTC. It codes for CASSQEPDSSYNEQFF.

The chain is built from TRBV5-6 and TRBJ2-3; 9 nucleotides match TRBD1. V was clipped by 4 bases and J by 3 bases; unmatched bases: 3. The CDR3 contains 14 residues. Germline CDR1 SGHDT, CDR2 YYEEEE. The CDR3 sequence: CASSEGQGTDTQYF. CDR3 nucleotides: TGTGCCAGCAGCGAGGGACAGGGAACAGATACGCAGTATTTT.

The chain joins TRBV28 to TRBJ1-4; 11 bases line up with TRBD1. The CDR3 is 13 amino acids. The V gene's germline CDR1 is MDHEN and CDR2 SYDVKM. J was trimmed by 6 bases and V by 10 bases; bases with no gene match: 4. The DNA of the CDR3 is TGTGCCATCCGGACAGGGGGCGATGAAAAACTGTTTTTT. It is translated as CAIRTGGDEKLFF.

The chain combines TRBV30 with TRBJ1-6; D unclear. The germline CDR1 and CDR2 sequences are GTSNPN and SVGIG (reference sequence). V was cut by 1 base and J by 4 bases, with 11 bases left in between. This CDR3 contains 15 residues. The DNA of the CDR3 is TGTGCCTGGAGTGGATCTCCAAATTATAATTCACCCCTCCACTTT. This translates into CAWSGSPNYNSPLHF.